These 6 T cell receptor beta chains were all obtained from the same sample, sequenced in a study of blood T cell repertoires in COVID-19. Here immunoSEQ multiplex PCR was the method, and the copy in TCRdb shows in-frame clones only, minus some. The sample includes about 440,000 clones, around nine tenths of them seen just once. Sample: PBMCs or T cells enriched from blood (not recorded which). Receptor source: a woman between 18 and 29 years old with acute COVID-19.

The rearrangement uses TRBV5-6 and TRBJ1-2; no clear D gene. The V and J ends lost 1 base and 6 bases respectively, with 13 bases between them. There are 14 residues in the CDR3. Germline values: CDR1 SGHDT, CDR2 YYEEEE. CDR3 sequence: CASSLFTVHNGYTF. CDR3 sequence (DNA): TGTGCCAGCAGCTTGTTTACGGTTCATAATGGCTACACCTTC.

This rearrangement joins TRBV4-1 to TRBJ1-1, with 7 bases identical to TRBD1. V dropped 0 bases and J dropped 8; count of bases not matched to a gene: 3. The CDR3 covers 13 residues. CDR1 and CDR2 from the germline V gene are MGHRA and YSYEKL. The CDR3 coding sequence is TGCGCCAGCAGCCAAGATAGGGACAGAGAAGCTTTCTTT. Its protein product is CASSQDRDREAFF.

The CDR3 DNA follows: TGTGCCAGCAGCCCAGAGGACAGGGAAGCCTCACCCCTCCACTTT. Translating it yields CASSPEDREASPLHF. The genes are TRBV11-2 and TRBJ1-6, with 8 bases aligning to TRBD1. The V gene's germline CDR1 is SGHAT and CDR2 FQNNGV. V lost 5 bases to trimming and J lost 10 bases; unmatched junction nucleotides: 10. The CDR3 consists of 15 residues.

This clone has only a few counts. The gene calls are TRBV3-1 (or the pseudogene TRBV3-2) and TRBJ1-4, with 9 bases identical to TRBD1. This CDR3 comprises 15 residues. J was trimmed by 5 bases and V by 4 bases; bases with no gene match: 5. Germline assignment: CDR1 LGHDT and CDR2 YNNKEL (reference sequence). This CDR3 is CASSLMGTGNEKLFF. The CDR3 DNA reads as TGTGCCAGCAGCCTGATGGGGACAGGGAATGAAAAACTGTTTTTT.

The CDR3 region is CASSEGFGGQYEQYF. CDR3 coding DNA: TGTGCCAGCAGTGAAGGTTTCGGGGGTCAGTACGAGCAGTACTTC. The chain employs TRBV6-1 and TRBJ2-7; TRBD2 might be the D (6 bases). CDR1 and CDR2 from the germline V gene are MNHNS and SASEGT. CDR3 length equals 15 residues. The ends were cut back, 1 base at V and 4 bases at J, with 14 bases in the middle.

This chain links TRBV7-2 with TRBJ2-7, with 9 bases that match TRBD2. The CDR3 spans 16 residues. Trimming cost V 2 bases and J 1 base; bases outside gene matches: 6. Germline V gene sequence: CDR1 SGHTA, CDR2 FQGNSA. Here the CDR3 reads CASSLLSGGLSYEQYF. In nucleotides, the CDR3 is TGTGCCAGCAGCTTACTTAGCGGGGGCCTTTCCTACGAGCAGTACTTC.